This is a list of T cell receptor beta chains from one sample in a study of blood T cell repertoires in COVID-19. The assay was immunoSEQ multiplex PCR, and TCRdb's table has in-frame clones only and misses some. Among approximately 230,000 clones listed, about 80% were seen once. The source material was peripheral blood. The receptors stem from a man older than 75 with acute or convalescent COVID-19. CDR3s include the opening cysteine and the closing phenylalanine or tryptophan.

>14|TRBV7-9|TRBJ2-1
CASYSVAGDNEQFF
>16|TRBV27|TRBJ1-3
CASTSGQYLSGNTIYF
>15|TRBV24-1|TRBJ2-5
CATSDPDISQETQYF
>16|TRBV18|TRBJ1-2
CASSIDGLKTNYGYTF
>11|TRBV5-1|TRBJ2-1
CASSFNNEQFF
>18|TRBV5-1|TRBJ2-5
CASSRGLAGVGGKETQYF
>14|TRBV3-1/TRBV3-2|TRBJ2-7
CASSQGRGGYEQYF
>16|TRBV6-6|TRBJ2-7
CASRPAGSGSSYEQYF
>16|TRBV5-1|TRBJ2-3
CASSIQGAGDTDTQYF
>15|TRBV18|TRBJ1-4
CASSPPGLWKEKLFF
>15|TRBV7-9|TRBJ2-7
CASSRQGALPYEQYF
>15|TRBV19|TRBJ1-5
CASSMGDRGNQPQHF
>17|TRBV18|TRBJ1-5
CASSPEARTVINQPQHF
>14|TRBV19|TRBJ2-7
CASSTSGRGDEQYF
>14|TRBV7-6|TRBJ2-1
CASSLAGGSNEQFF